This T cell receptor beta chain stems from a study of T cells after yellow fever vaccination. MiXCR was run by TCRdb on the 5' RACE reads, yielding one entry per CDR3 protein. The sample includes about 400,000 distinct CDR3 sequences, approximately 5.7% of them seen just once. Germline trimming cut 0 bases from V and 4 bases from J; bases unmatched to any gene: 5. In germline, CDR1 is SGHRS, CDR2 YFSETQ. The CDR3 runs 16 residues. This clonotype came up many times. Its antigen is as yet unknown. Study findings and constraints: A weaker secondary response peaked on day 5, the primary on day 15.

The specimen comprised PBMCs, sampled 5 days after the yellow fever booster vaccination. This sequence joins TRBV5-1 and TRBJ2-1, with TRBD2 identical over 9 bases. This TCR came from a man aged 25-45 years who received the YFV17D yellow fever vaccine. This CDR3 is CASSLAPTSGYNEQFF. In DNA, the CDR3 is TGCGCCAGCAGCTTGGCCCCGACTAGCGGTTACAATGAGCAGTTCTTC.